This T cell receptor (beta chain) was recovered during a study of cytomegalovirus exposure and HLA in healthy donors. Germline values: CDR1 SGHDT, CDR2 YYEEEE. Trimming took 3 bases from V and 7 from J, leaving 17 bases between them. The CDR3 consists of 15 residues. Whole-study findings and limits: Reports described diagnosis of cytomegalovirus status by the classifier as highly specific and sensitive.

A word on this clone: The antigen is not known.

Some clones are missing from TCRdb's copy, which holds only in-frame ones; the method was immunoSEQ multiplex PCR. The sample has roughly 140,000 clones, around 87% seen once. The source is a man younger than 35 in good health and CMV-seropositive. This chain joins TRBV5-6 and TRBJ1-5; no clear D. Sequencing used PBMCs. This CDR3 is CASSSAQQVGQPQHF. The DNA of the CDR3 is TGTGCCAGCAGCTCCGCCCAGCAGGTTGGGCAGCCCCAGCATTTT.